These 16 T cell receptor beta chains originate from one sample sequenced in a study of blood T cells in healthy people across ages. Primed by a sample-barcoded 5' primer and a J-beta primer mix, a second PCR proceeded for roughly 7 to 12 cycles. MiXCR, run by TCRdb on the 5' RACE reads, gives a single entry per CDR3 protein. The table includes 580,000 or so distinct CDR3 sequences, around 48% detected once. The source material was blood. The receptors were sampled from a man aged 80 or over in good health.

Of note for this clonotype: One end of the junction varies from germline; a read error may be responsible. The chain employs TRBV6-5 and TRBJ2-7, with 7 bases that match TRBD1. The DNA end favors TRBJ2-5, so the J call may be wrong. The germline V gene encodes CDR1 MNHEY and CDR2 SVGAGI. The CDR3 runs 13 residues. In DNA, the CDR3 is TGTGCCGGCAGTTTGGGGACAGCCGAGACCCAGTACTTC. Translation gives CAGSLGTAETQYF.

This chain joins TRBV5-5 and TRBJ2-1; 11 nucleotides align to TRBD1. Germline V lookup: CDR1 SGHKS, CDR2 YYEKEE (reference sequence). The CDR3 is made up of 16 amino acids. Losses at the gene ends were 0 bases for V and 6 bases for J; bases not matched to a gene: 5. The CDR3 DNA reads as TGTGCCAGCAGCTTGGATGGGACAGGGGGGTTCAATGAGCAGTTCTTC. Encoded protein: CASSLDGTGGFNEQFF.

The CDR3 nucleotides read TGTGCCAGCAGTCTTCAGGGAATGTCGTCCGGGGAGCTGTTTTTT. Its translation is CASSLQGMSSGELFF. The chain links TRBV6-5 to TRBJ2-2; possibly TRBD1 for D (5 bases). With 5 bases removed from V and 6 bases from J, the gap between germline ends came to 16 bases. This CDR3 has 15 amino acids. Germline CDR1 is MNHEY and CDR2 is SVGAGI.

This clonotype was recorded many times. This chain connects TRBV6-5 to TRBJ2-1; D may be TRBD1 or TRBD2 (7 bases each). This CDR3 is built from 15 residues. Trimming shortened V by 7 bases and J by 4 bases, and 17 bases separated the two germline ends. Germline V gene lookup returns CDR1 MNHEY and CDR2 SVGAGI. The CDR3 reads CASKEGQGGYNEQFF. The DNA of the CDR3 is TGTGCCAGCAAGGAGGGCCAGGGGGGGTACAATGAGCAGTTCTTC.

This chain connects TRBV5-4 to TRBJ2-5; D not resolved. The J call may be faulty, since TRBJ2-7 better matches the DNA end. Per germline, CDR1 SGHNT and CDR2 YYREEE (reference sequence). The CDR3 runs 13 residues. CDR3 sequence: CASRHCATYEQYF. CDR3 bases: TGTGCCAGCAGACACTGCGCTACCTACGAGCAGTACTTC.

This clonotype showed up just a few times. In DNA, the CDR3 is TGCGCCAGCAGCTTGGGACAGGGGCTGGACTATGGCTACACCTTC. It is translated as CASSLGQGLDYGYTF. The rearrangement links TRBV5-1 to TRBJ1-2; 8 bases fit TRBD1. The junction had 4 bases not matched to a gene; V was cut back by 0 bases and J by 3 bases. Germline CDR1 is SGHRS and CDR2 is YFSETQ. This CDR3 has 15 residues. Looking up the rest from reference TRBV5-1 and TRBJ1-2 gives the full variable domain: KAGVTQTPRYLIKTRGQQVTLSCSPISGHRSVSWYQQTPGQGLQFLFEYFSETQRNKGNFPGRFSGRQFSNSRSEMNVSTLELGDSALYLCASSLGQGLDYGYTFGSGTRLTVV.

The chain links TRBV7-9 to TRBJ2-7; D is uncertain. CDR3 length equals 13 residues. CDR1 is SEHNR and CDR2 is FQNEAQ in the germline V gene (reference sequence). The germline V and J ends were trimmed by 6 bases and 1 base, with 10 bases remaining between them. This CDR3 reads CASSADTSYEQYF. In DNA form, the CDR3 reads TGTGCCAGCAGTGCCGACACTTCCTACGAGCAGTACTTC.

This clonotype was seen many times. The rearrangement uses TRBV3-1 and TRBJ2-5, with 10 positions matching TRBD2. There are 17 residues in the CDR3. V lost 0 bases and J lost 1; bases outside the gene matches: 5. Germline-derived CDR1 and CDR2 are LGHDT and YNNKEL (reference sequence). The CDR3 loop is CASSQDRTSGIQETQYF. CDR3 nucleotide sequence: TGTGCCAGCAGCCAAGATAGAACTAGCGGGATCCAAGAGACCCAGTACTTC.

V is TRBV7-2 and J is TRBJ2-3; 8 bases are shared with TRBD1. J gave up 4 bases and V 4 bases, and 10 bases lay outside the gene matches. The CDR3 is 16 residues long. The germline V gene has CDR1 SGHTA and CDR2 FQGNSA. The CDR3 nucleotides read TGTGCCAGCAGCTACTCGGACAGGGCCTCGCCAGATACGCAGTATTTT. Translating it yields CASSYSDRASPDTQYF.

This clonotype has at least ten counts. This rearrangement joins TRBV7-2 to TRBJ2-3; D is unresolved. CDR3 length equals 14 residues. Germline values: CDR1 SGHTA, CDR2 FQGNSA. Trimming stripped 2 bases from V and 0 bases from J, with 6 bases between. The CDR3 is CASSLIGSTDTQYF. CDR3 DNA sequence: TGTGCCAGCAGCTTAATCGGGAGCACAGATACGCAGTATTTT.

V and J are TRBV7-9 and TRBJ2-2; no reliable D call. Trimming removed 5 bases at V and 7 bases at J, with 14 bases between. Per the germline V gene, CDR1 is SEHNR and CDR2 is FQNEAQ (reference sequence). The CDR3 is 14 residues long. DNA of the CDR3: TGTGCCAGCAGCCCACAACCCATCGGCGGGGAGCTGTTTTTT. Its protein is CASSPQPIGGELFF. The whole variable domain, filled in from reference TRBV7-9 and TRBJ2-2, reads DTGVSQNPRHKITKRGQNVTFRCDPISEHNRLYWYRQTLGQGPEFLTYFQNEAQLEKSRLLSDRFSAERPKGSFSTLEIQRTEQGDSAMYLCASSPQPIGGELFFGEGSRLTVL.

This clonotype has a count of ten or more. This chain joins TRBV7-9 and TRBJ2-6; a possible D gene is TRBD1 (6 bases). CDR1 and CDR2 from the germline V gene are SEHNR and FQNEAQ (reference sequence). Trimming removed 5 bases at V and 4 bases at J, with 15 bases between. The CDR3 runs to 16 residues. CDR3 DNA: TGTGCCAGCAGCCTTCGAGGGGGATCCGGGGCCAACGTCCTGACTTTC. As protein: CASSLRGGSGANVLTF.

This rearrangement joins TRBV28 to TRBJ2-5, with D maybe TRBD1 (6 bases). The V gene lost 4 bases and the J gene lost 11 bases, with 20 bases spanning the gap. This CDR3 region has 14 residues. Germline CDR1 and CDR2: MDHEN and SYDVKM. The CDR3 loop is CASSSWTVGNEQYF. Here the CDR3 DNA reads TGTGCCAGCAGTTCGTGGACAGTAGGCAATGAGCAGTACTTC.

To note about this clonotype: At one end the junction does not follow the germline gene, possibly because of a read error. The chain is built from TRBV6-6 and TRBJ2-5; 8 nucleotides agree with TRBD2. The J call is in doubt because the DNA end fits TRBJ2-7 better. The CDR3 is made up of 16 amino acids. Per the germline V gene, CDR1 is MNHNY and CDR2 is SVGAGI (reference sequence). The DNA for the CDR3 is TGTGCCTGCAGTCAGGGTCGTGATAGCGGGGCCCACGAGCAGTACTTC. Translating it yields CACSQGRDSGAHEQYF.

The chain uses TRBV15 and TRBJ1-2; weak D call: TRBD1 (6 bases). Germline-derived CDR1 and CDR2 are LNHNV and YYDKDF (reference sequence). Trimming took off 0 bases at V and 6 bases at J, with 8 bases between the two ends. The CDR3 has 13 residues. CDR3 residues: CATSRDTGNGYTF. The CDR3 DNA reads TGTGCCACCAGCAGAGATACAGGGAATGGCTACACCTTC.

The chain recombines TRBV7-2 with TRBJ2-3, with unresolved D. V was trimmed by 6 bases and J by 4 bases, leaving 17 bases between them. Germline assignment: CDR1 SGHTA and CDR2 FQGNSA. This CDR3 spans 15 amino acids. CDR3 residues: CASRLPMGKPDTQYF. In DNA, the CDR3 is TGTGCCAGCAGACTCCCCATGGGAAAGCCAGATACGCAGTATTTT. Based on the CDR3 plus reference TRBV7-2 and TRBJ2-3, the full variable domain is GAGVSQSPSNKVTEKGKDVELRCDPISGHTALYWYRQSLGQGLEFLIYFQGNSAPDKSGLPSDRFSAERTGGSVSTLTIQRTQQEDSAVYLCASRLPMGKPDTQYFGPGTRLTVL.